Given below is one T cell receptor beta chain in context. As yet, its antigen is unknown. Repertoires were generated with immunoSEQ multiplex PCR, while TCRdb's copy carries only in-frame clones and drops some. The top ten hold about 10% of the sample, which has around 110,000 clones, around 88% seen once. There are 13 residues in the CDR3. The V and J ends lost 1 base and 11 bases respectively, with 9 bases between them. Germline assignment: CDR1 SEHNR and CDR2 FQNEAQ (reference sequence). This entry comes from a study of T cell responses to AZD1222 COVID-19 vaccine. General study findings and limits: CD4 TCRs covered the whole spike, strongest at regions 160-218 and 743-854. The donor group comprised mostly white British people and more females; the analysis possibly underestimated clonal diversity.

This clonotype was sampled from an adult in good health. Material: peripheral blood, obtained on day 0 of AZD1222 vaccination. The chain couples TRBV7-9 to TRBJ1-6, with TRBD1 as a possible D gene (6 bases). The CDR3 loop is CASSLEGETPLHF. The DNA for the CDR3 is TGTGCCAGCAGCTTAGAGGGGGAAACACCCCTCCACTTT.